The 7 T cell receptor beta chains listed next were all sequenced from one sample in a study of T-cell reconstitution after alpha-beta-depleted transplantation in children. Preparing the TCRbeta library involved the use of unique molecular identifiers. TCRdb called the PCR reads again in MiXCR, with one record for every CDR3 protein. Of 550,000 to 600,000 distinct CDR3 sequences listed, under 30% are singletons. The source was PBMCs, mostly from graft donor cells, collected 360 days after TCRalphabeta/CD19-depleted stem cell transplant. These receptors were collected from a boy in the first two years of life who had a stem cell transplant for acute myeloid leukemia, so the T cells may come from the graft donor.

The chain links TRBV4-2 to TRBJ1-1; a weak D match, TRBD1 (6 bases). Looked up from germline, CDR1 is LGHNA and CDR2 is YNFKEQ. The CDR3 spans 14 residues. Deletions cut 0 bases from V and 7 bases from J, with 12 bases between. CDR3 amino acids: CASSQDTGLSEAFF. Here the CDR3 DNA reads TGTGCCAGCAGCCAAGATACAGGGCTTAGTGAAGCTTTCTTT.

The gene calls are TRBV12-3 or TRBV12-4 and TRBJ2-6; TRBD1 might be the D (6 bases). The CDR3 is 15 residues long. V was cut by 5 bases and J by 0 bases, with 8 bases left in between. The DNA for the CDR3 is TGTGCCAGCAGTGCAGGGGACTCTGGGGCCAACGTCCTGACTTTC. It specifies CASSAGDSGANVLTF.

This clonotype was picked up many times. The gene calls are TRBV6-4 and TRBJ2-2; tentatively, D is TRBD1 or TRBD2 (5 bases each). The CDR3 has 13 residues. Germline V gene sequence: CDR1 MRHNA, CDR2 SNTAGT. V was pared by 5 bases and J by 7 bases, with 11 bases between. CDR3 amino acids: CASSRDGIGELFF. The CDR3 coding sequence is TGTGCCAGCAGTCGGGACGGGATCGGGGAGCTGTTTTTT.

This clonotype occurred a few times. The chain uses TRBV7-9 and TRBJ2-7; 8 nucleotides agree with TRBD1. The V and J ends lost 3 bases and 5 bases, in that order; junction bases with no gene match: 6. Germline lookup yields CDR1 SEHNR and CDR2 FQNEAQ (reference sequence). This CDR3 spans 14 amino acids. The CDR3 sequence: CASSLRQGNDEQYV. DNA for the CDR3: TGTGCCAGCAGCTTGAGACAGGGGAACGACGAGCAGTACGTC.

The chain has TRBV28 and TRBJ2-2, with 8 nucleotides matching TRBD2. This CDR3 spans 16 amino acids. The V and J ends lost 4 bases and 3 bases, in that order; junction bases with no gene match: 7. From germline, CDR1 is MDHEN and CDR2 SYDVKM. The CDR3: CASSSSGGEYTGELFF. As DNA, the CDR3 is TGTGCCAGCAGTTCCTCCGGGGGGGAGTACACCGGGGAGCTGTTTTTT.

The CDR3 DNA follows: TGCGCCAGCAGCCAAGACTCCGACAGCGATAATCAGCCCCAGCATTTT. Protein: CASSQDSDSDNQPQHF. The chain employs TRBV4-1 and TRBJ1-5; weak D call: TRBD1 (5 bases). Trimming removed 0 bases from V and 4 bases from J, with 13 bases in between. Germline values: CDR1 MGHRA, CDR2 YSYEKL. This CDR3 spans 16 amino acids.

The chain is built from TRBV7-8 and TRBJ1-5; 7 bases agree with TRBD1. Trimming at V came to 5 bases and at J to 7 bases, leaving 8 bases not matched to a gene. CDR3 length: 14 amino acids. Germline CDR1 and CDR2: SGHVS and FQNEAQ. CDR3 in amino acids: CASSPDRKGQPQHF. In nucleotides, the CDR3 is TGTGCCAGCAGCCCGGACAGGAAGGGGCAGCCCCAGCATTTT. Combining the CDR3 with reference TRBV7-8 and TRBJ1-5 gives the whole variable domain GAGVSQSPRYKVAKRGQDVALRCDPISGHVSLFWYQQALGQGPEFLTYFQNEAQLDKSGLPSDRFFAERPEGSVSTLKIQRTQQEDSAVYLCASSPDRKGQPQHFGDGTRLSIL.